This T cell receptor (beta chain) was identified in a study of naive and memory T cell subsets. Study-wide points: This RNA-based method may be sensitive to activation-related transcript changes.

CDR1 and CDR2 from the germline V gene are SGHNT and YYREEE (reference sequence). The CDR3 covers 17 residues. V shed 2 bases and J shed 2 bases, with 16 bases lying between them. TCR cDNA received a 3' ligated oligonucleotide that carried a UMI. Reverse transcription used DNase-treated unsorted total RNA, aiming for roughly 1 to 1000 ng. The SP2 primer and nested alpha and beta constant region primers amplified ligated cDNA in four rounds. TCRdb analysed the 5' RACE reads with MiXCR anew, one entry per CDR3 protein. The sample consists of 45,000 to 55,000 distinct CDR3 sequences, roughly 4.7% of them appearing once. With respect to this clonotype: Its antigen is currently unknown.

The receptor comes from a female donor in good health. The chain recombines TRBV5-4 with TRBJ2-2; possibly TRBD2 for D (6 bases). The CDR3 nucleotides are TGTGCCAGCAGCTTCCGTCTCGGGGGATTCAACACCGGGGAGCTGTTTTTT. Protein product: CASSFRLGGFNTGELFF.